This TCR beta chain was found in a study of T cells after yellow fever vaccination. Ten or more counts support this clonotype. TCRdb processed the 5' RACE reads anew with MiXCR; each CDR3 protein has one entry. The sample includes roughly 170,000 distinct CDR3 sequences, 6.2% of them seen just once. This CDR3 is built from 16 residues. From germline, CDR1 is LNHNV and CDR2 YYDKDF (reference sequence). V dropped 3 bases and J dropped 0 bases, with 15 bases sitting between them. The material was CD4+ T cells sorted from PBMCs, obtained on the day of the first yellow fever vaccination. The sequence was collected from a man younger than 35 who received the YFV17D yellow fever vaccine. The chain employs TRBV15 and TRBJ2-7, with no clear D. The CDR3 loop reads CATSRLSRSGSYEQYF. Written as DNA, the CDR3 is TGTGCCACCAGCAGGTTGAGCAGGTCGGGCTCCTACGAGCAGTACTTC.